The 27 T cell receptor beta chains reported below all come from one sample, sequenced in a study of spatial heterogeneity in lung cancer. TCRdb reprocessed the 5' RACE reads via MiXCR and lists one record per CDR3 protein. The sample includes around 15,000 distinct CDR3 sequences, 7.5% to 8.5% of them seen just once. Indicated time point: sample taken at primary tumor resection. Whole RNA obtained from tumor, nontumor lung or frozen PBMC underwent sequencing without sorting. The sample here was PBMCs, taken at surgery. Source of these receptors: a female donor with early-stage non-small cell lung cancer.

This clonotype was seen at least ten times. This chain joins TRBV6-2 or TRBV6-3 and TRBJ2-5; possible D gene TRBD1, 6 bases. Germline CDR1 and CDR2: MNHEY and SVGEGT. Trimming removed 6 bases from V and 4 bases from J, with 18 bases in between. The CDR3 has 15 amino acids. The DNA for the CDR3 is TGTGCCAGCAGCCATGGCGCAGGGGCTTTAGAGACCCAGTACTTC. It translates to CASSHGAGALETQYF.

This clonotype was seen only a few times. This chain connects TRBV7-2 to TRBJ2-7, with D perhaps matching TRBD1 (5 bases). The germline CDR1 and CDR2 sequences are SGHTA and FQGNSA. V lost 6 bases and J lost 2, with 14 bases in between. The CDR3 has 14 residues. The DNA for the CDR3 is TGTGCCAGCAGTTGGTCGCAGGGCCCCTACGAGCAGTACTTC. Its translation is CASSWSQGPYEQYF.

This clonotype was counted a few times. The rearrangement joins TRBV6-6 to TRBJ2-1; 10 bases align to TRBD2. The CDR3 runs to 17 residues. The V gene end was trimmed by 5 bases and the J gene end by 4 bases; junction bases not matched to a gene: 11. Germline CDR1 MNHNY, CDR2 SVGAGI (reference sequence). CDR3 protein: CASSHPRSGGLYNEQFF. The DNA of the CDR3 is TGTGCCAGCAGTCATCCCCGTAGCGGGGGGCTTTACAATGAGCAGTTCTTC.

This clonotype was seen repeatedly, ten times or more. The rearrangement joins TRBV19 to TRBJ1-1; a weak D match, TRBD1 (5 bases). This CDR3 has 13 residues. CDR1 LNHDA and CDR2 SQIVND come from the germline V gene (reference sequence). V lost 7 bases and J 1 base, leaving 10 bases between the germline ends. CDR3: CASKDKGNTEAFF. In DNA, the CDR3 is TGTGCCAGTAAGGACAAGGGGAACACTGAAGCTTTCTTT.

This clonotype has a count of ten or more. This chain links TRBV19 with TRBJ2-3; a weak D match, TRBD1 (5 bases). The CDR3 totals 15 residues. CDR1 LNHDA and CDR2 SQIVND come from the germline V gene (reference sequence). V lost 6 bases, J lost 0 bases, and 13 bases lay in between. Here the CDR3 DNA reads TGTGCCAGTAGCAGCGAGCAGGGTAGCACAGATACGCAGTATTTT. It codes for CASSSEQGSTDTQYF. Looking up the rest from reference TRBV19 and TRBJ2-3 gives the full variable domain: DGGITQSPKYLFRKEGQNVTLSCEQNLNHDAMYWYRQDPGQGLRLIYYSQIVNDFQKGDIAEGYSVSREKKESFPLTVTSAQKNPTAFYLCASSSEQGSTDTQYFGPGTRLTVL.

The CDR3 here is CASYQALSPGTEAFF. In DNA form, the CDR3 reads TGTGCCAGCTACCAGGCCCTATCTCCTGGCACTGAAGCTTTCTTT. The rearrangement uses TRBV12-3 or TRBV12-4 and TRBJ1-1, with D uncertain. V lost 8 bases, J lost 4 bases, and 20 bases lay in between. The CDR3 runs 15 residues.

This clonotype was counted ten times or more. The chain links TRBV6-2 or TRBV6-3 to TRBJ2-1, with 12 bases fitting TRBD2. The V gene end was trimmed by 6 bases and the J gene end by 0 bases; junction bases not matched to a gene: 3. The V gene's germline CDR1 is MNHEY and CDR2 SVGEGT. This CDR3 region has 16 residues. CDR3 residues: CASRPSGGASYNEQFF. The CDR3 DNA reads TGTGCCAGCAGGCCTAGCGGGGGGGCCTCCTACAATGAGCAGTTCTTC.

This clonotype was observed at least ten times. This chain uses TRBV7-2 with TRBJ2-1; 9 bases are shared with TRBD1. This CDR3 spans 12 amino acids. Trimming removed 5 bases from V and 9 bases from J; junction bases left unmatched: 2. Germline lookup yields CDR1 SGHTA and CDR2 FQGNSA. DNA of the CDR3: TGTGCCAGCAGCAGGACAGGGGTTGAGCAGTTCTTC. This codes for CASSRTGVEQFF.

The table lists this clonotype with many counts. This sequence joins TRBV12-3 or TRBV12-4 and TRBJ2-7; 12 bases align to TRBD2. The CDR3 is made up of 16 amino acids. Trimming cost V 4 bases and J 3 bases; bases outside gene matches: 7. CDR3 protein: CASSSGTSGYLYEQYF. In nucleotides, the CDR3 is TGTGCCAGCAGTTCCGGGACTAGCGGGTACCTCTACGAGCAGTACTTC.

In this sample, this clonotype turned up many times. The junction differs from germline at one of its ends, possibly a read error. The chain couples TRBV29-1 to TRBJ1-2; 12 bases fit TRBD1. This CDR3 region has 15 residues. Germline-derived CDR1 and CDR2 are SQVTM and ANQGSEA. Here the CDR3 reads CSVEVPGQGARGYTF. The CDR3 coding sequence is TGCAGCGTAGAAGTGCCGGGACAGGGGGCGCGTGGCTACACCTTC. The full variable domain, in which reference TRBV29-1 and TRBJ1-2 provide the parts outside the CDR3, is SAVISQKPSRDICQRGTSLTIQCQVDSQVTMMFWYRQQPGQSLTLIATANQGSEATYESGFVIDKFPISRPNLTFSTLTVSNMSPEDSSIYLCSVEVPGQGARGYTFGSGTRLTVV.

This clonotype has at least ten counts. This chain's CDR3 is CASSPWTANYGYTF. The CDR3 DNA is TGTGCCAGCAGTCCTTGGACGGCGAACTATGGCTACACCTTC. This chain joins TRBV25-1 and TRBJ1-2; no definite D call. The CDR3 is 14 residues long. The V end lost 5 bases, the J end lost 2 bases, and 12 bases lay between the germline ends. Germline CDR1 is MGHDK and CDR2 is SYGVNS.

This clonotype was detected many times. V and J are TRBV7-2 and TRBJ2-7; D is unclear. The CDR3 is made up of 13 amino acids. Trimming stripped 3 bases from V and 0 bases from J, with 6 bases between. Germline lookup yields CDR1 SGHTA and CDR2 FQGNSA. The CDR3 coding sequence is TGTGCCAGCAGCTTCGGCGGCTCCTACGAGCAGTACTTC. Amino acid sequence: CASSFGGSYEQYF.

This clonotype was seen ten or more times. This chain uses TRBV6-5 with TRBJ2-1; D gene unclear. Germline V gene data show CDR1 as MNHEY and CDR2 as SVGAGI. The CDR3 sequence is 12 residues long. V was shortened by 2 bases and J by 9 bases, with 8 bases between the two germline ends. The CDR3 protein is CASSYGRAEQFF. In nucleotides, the CDR3 is TGTGCCAGCAGTTACGGACGGGCTGAGCAGTTCTTC.

This clonotype was observed at least ten times. The CDR3 sequence: CASSQSPHVYEQYF. The CDR3 DNA follows: TGCGCCAGCAGTCAATCGCCTCACGTCTACGAGCAGTACTTC. The chain combines TRBV23-1 with TRBJ2-7; D uncertain. TRBV23-1 is given ORF status, its function remaining uncertain. The CDR3 length is 14 residues. Trimming cost V 0 bases and J 3 bases, with 9 bases left between them.

This clonotype was recorded many times. This chain's CDR3 is CASSIEGQGAEGSNQPQHF. In DNA form, the CDR3 reads TGTGCCAGTAGTATAGAAGGACAGGGGGCGGAAGGTAGCAATCAGCCCCAGCATTTT. The chain is built from TRBV19 and TRBJ1-5, with 11 bases that match TRBD1. V shed 0 bases and J 0 bases; nucleotides not matched to a gene: 7. In germline, CDR1 is LNHDA, CDR2 SQIVND (reference sequence). CDR3 length equals 19 residues.

A few counts support this clonotype. The V call is TRBV4-1, the J call TRBJ2-4; TRBD2 matches at 7 bases. This CDR3 comprises 18 residues. Germline CDR1 reads MGHRA; CDR2 reads YSYEKL. J was trimmed by 2 bases and V by 4 bases; bases with no gene match: 14. CDR3 sequence reads: CASSRGSQGGRTKNIQYF. The CDR3 region has the DNA TGCGCCAGCAGCCGAGGCTCTCAGGGAGGGAGAACCAAAAACATTCAGTACTTC.

This clonotype has ten or more counts. This chain connects TRBV12-3 or TRBV12-4 to TRBJ2-1; TRBD2 matches at 12 bases. This CDR3 comprises 22 residues. V shed 3 bases, J shed 1 base, and the junction held 19 bases outside the gene matches. This chain's CDR3 is CASSLRRGLTSGRRGSYNEQFF. In DNA, the CDR3 is TGTGCCAGCAGTTTGAGAAGGGGGCTGACTAGCGGGAGACGGGGGTCCTACAATGAGCAGTTCTTC.

This clonotype has ten or more counts. The chain links TRBV7-2 to TRBJ2-1; 8 bases are a match to TRBD2. J lost 4 bases, V lost 6 bases, and 8 bases had no gene match. CDR1 and CDR2 (germline): SGHTA, FQGNSA. The CDR3 length is 15 residues. The DNA of the CDR3 is TGTGCCAGCAGGCTCAGCGGGAGCCCTTACAATGAGCAGTTCTTC. Its translation: CASRLSGSPYNEQFF.

By frequency in the sample, this clonotype is medium-sized. The chain uses TRBV7-2 and TRBJ1-5; D is uncertain. V lost 4 bases to trimming and J lost 0 bases, with 10 bases between them. Germline values: CDR1 SGHTA, CDR2 FQGNSA. This CDR3 contains 15 residues. The chain's CDR3 is CASSYTVNSNQPQHF. The CDR3 DNA reads as TGTGCCAGCAGCTATACAGTCAATAGCAATCAGCCCCAGCATTTT. Full variable domain (outside the CDR3, taken from reference TRBV7-2 and TRBJ1-5): GAGVSQSPSNKVTEKGKDVELRCDPISGHTALYWYRQSLGQGLEFLIYFQGNSAPDKSGLPSDRFSAERTGGSVSTLTIQRTQQEDSAVYLCASSYTVNSNQPQHFGDGTRLSIL.

This chain's CDR3 is CSVAYRGSSYNEQFF. DNA for the CDR3: TGCAGCGTCGCCTACAGGGGAAGCTCCTACAATGAGCAGTTCTTC. The chain uses TRBV29-1 and TRBJ2-1; 7 nucleotides line up with TRBD1. With V trimmed by 6 bases and J by 0 bases, 8 bases remained unmatched. Germline CDR1 and CDR2: SQVTM and ANQGSEA. This CDR3 spans 15 amino acids.

This clonotype was picked up a small number of times. V is TRBV7-2 and J is TRBJ2-1, with 7 bases lining up with TRBD2. V trimming: 1 base; J trimming: 1 base; junction bases outside the gene matches: 1. Germline values: CDR1 SGHTA, CDR2 FQGNSA. The CDR3 spans 15 residues. The CDR3 bases are TGTGCCAGCAGCTTAGGACTAGCATCCTACAATGAGCAGTTCTTC. Its translation: CASSLGLASYNEQFF.

This clonotype has a count of ten or more. This rearrangement joins TRBV19 to TRBJ2-1, with a possible D match to TRBD1 (5 bases). Trimming removed 3 bases from V and 6 bases from J, with 18 bases in between. This CDR3 has 16 residues. The V gene's germline CDR1 is LNHDA and CDR2 SQIVND (reference sequence). The CDR3 region is CASSIRTPKFFNEQFF. As DNA, the CDR3 is TGTGCCAGTAGTATCAGGACACCCAAATTCTTCAATGAGCAGTTCTTC.

The gene calls are TRBV5-6 and TRBJ2-3, with 12 bases matching TRBD1. The germline V gene has CDR1 SGHDT and CDR2 YYEEEE. The CDR3 sequence is 15 residues long. The V segment lost 4 bases and the J segment 4 bases; nucleotides outside the gene matches: 4. This CDR3 reads CASSLGQGASDTQYF. In nucleotides, the CDR3 is TGTGCCAGCAGCCTGGGACAGGGGGCCTCAGATACGCAGTATTTT.

In this sample, this clonotype turned up a few times. CDR3 sequence reads: CASSLVGRGFANEQFF. As DNA, the CDR3 is TGTGCCAGCAGCTTAGTAGGGCGGGGCTTTGCTAATGAGCAGTTCTTC. This rearrangement joins TRBV7-2 to TRBJ2-1; D is perhaps TRBD2 (6 bases). V lost 1 base and J lost 7, with 17 bases in between. Germline CDR1 and CDR2: SGHTA and FQGNSA. The CDR3 is made up of 16 amino acids.

To note about this clonotype: A much larger clone lies a single base off, so this may be a read error. V usage is TRBV10-3 and J usage is TRBJ1-1; D not resolved. Trimming took 4 bases from V and 2 from J, leaving 11 bases between them. The germline gives CDR1 ENHRY, CDR2 SYGVKD. The CDR3 is 14 residues long. CDR3 sequence (DNA): TGTGCCATCAGTGCCGCCGACAATAACACTGAAGCTTTCTTT. Translated, it gives CAISAADNNTEAFF.

This clonotype appeared many times. CDR3 in DNA: TGTGCCAGCAGCAAAGATTGGGACCGAAAATGGACTGAAGCTTTCTTT. It translates to CASSKDWDRKWTEAFF. The genes are TRBV21-1 and TRBJ1-1; the table's D call, TRBD1, was not checked against the DNA. TRBV21-1 is given as a pseudogene. The CDR3 contains 16 residues.

This clonotype was detected ten times or more. V and J are TRBV10-3 and TRBJ1-1; no clear D. V was clipped by 2 bases and J by 0 bases, with 13 bases between them. This CDR3 contains 16 residues. Germline CDR1 and CDR2: ENHRY and SYGVKD. Here the CDR3 DNA reads TGTGCCATCAGTGAGCGGGGAGACATGATGAACACTGAAGCTTTCTTT. Encoded protein: CAISERGDMMNTEAFF.